This passage covers 29 T cell receptor beta chains from one sample sequenced in a study of shared clonotypes between healthy human individuals. TCRdb keeps only in-frame clones here, not all; method: immunoSEQ multiplex PCR. The sample consists of roughly 2.2 million clones, 93% of them appearing once. Sequenced: naive CD4+ T cells from PBMCs. Subset indicated: CD45RA+ positively selected. Receptors were obtained from a man between 18 and 35 years old in good health. Some clones in this sample may be carry-over from other donors' samples.

This chain uses TRBV9 with TRBJ2-3; maybe TRBD2 (6 bases). Germline assignment: CDR1 SGDLS and CDR2 YYNGEE. With 7 bases removed from V and 3 bases from J, the gap between germline ends came to 15 bases. The CDR3 runs 14 residues. CDR3 loop: CASGGRGGTDTQYF. Written as DNA, the CDR3 is TGTGCCAGCGGAGGGCGGGGAGGTACAGATACGCAGTATTTT.

The gene calls are TRBV10-3 and TRBJ2-1, with a weak D call TRBD2 (6 bases). The germline V gene encodes CDR1 ENHRY and CDR2 SYGVKD. There are 15 residues in the CDR3. V was shortened by 8 bases and J by 7 bases, with 21 bases between the two germline ends. The CDR3 sequence: CAIAAGSLLGNEQFF. In DNA form, the CDR3 reads TGTGCCATCGCGGCGGGATCGCTGTTGGGGAATGAGCAGTTCTTC.

There are a few counts of this clone. J is TRBJ1-5 and V is TRBV15; D unresolved. The ends were cut back, 3 bases at V and 9 bases at J, with 21 bases in the middle. Looked up from germline, CDR1 is LNHNV and CDR2 is YYDKDF (reference sequence). The CDR3 spans 16 residues. Here the CDR3 reads CATSSPISPARSPQHF. Here the CDR3 DNA reads TGTGCCACCAGCAGCCCAATTTCTCCGGCGAGATCGCCCCAGCATTTT.

V gene TRBV27 combines with J gene TRBJ2-1, with 8 bases fitting TRBD2. CDR3 length: 15 residues. Unmatched junction bases numbered 7, after V lost 3 bases and J lost 6 bases. CDR1 is MNHEY and CDR2 is SMNVEV in the germline V gene (reference sequence). The CDR3 sequence is CASSFRRGVGNEQFF. The DNA of the CDR3 is TGTGCCAGCAGTTTCCGGCGGGGGGTGGGCAATGAGCAGTTCTTC.

The chain is built from TRBV2 and TRBJ2-3; TRBD1 aligns across 9 bases. Per germline, CDR1 SNHLY and CDR2 FYNNEI. J lost 4 bases, V lost 6 bases, and 5 bases had no gene match. The CDR3 length is 14 residues. The CDR3 region has the DNA TGTGCCAGCAGCGCGGACAGGGGAGCAGATACGCAGTATTTT. It codes for CASSADRGADTQYF. Full variable domain (remainder filled in from reference TRBV2 and TRBJ2-3): EPEVTQTPSHQVTQMGQEVILRCVPISNHLYFYWYRQILGQKVEFLVSFYNNEISEKSEIFDDQFSVERPDGSNFTLKIRSTKLEDSAMYFCASSADRGADTQYFGPGTRLTVL.

The rearrangement uses TRBV5-1 and TRBJ2-1; no definite D call. The CDR3 is 15 amino acids. Trimming removed 1 base at V and 2 bases at J, with 10 bases between. CDR1 is SGHRS, CDR2 YFSETQ, per germline. DNA for the CDR3: TGCGCCAGCAGCTTGATGTCAGTAACCTACAATGAGCAGTTCTTC. Encoded protein: CASSLMSVTYNEQFF.

The chain carries TRBV2 and TRBJ2-2; D is perhaps TRBD1 (6 bases). The CDR3 sequence is 13 residues long. Trimming pared 11 bases from V and 7 bases from J, leaving 17 bases between. In germline, CDR1 is SNHLY, CDR2 FYNNEI. CDR3 nucleotides: TGTGCCGCCGCAGGGGTATCCAACGGGGAGCTGTTTTTT. Its protein is CAAAGVSNGELFF.

The genes are TRBV30 and TRBJ1-2, with D hard to call. Trimming removed 3 bases from V and 8 bases from J, with 19 bases in between. The CDR3 covers 14 residues. Germline lookup yields CDR1 GTSNPN and CDR2 SVGIG (reference sequence). Written as DNA, the CDR3 is TGTGCCTGGAGCAATCCGTGGGCGGCGGGAGGCTACACCTTC. Its protein is CAWSNPWAAGGYTF.

The CDR3 is CASSLSLPTYEQYF. CDR3 nucleotide sequence: TGTGCCAGCAGTTTATCACTGCCAACCTACGAGCAGTACTTC. The chain couples TRBV28 to TRBJ2-7; D remains ambiguous. Germline CDR1 MDHEN, CDR2 SYDVKM. This CDR3 region has 14 residues. V was pared by 1 base and J by 2 bases, with 9 bases between. The full variable domain, completed using reference TRBV28 and TRBJ2-7, is DVKVTQSSRYLVKRTGEKVFLECVQDMDHENMFWYRQDPGLGLRLIYFSYDVKMKEKGDIPEGYSVSREKKERFSLILESASTNQTSMYLCASSLSLPTYEQYFGPGTRLTVT.

The chain carries TRBV25-1 and TRBJ1-2, with D unresolved. The CDR3 runs to 15 residues. Looked up from germline, CDR1 is MGHDK and CDR2 is SYGVNS. The V and J ends lost 1 base and 4 bases respectively, with 13 bases between them. This chain's CDR3 is CASSESRQDFYGYTF. The CDR3 DNA is TGTGCCAGCAGTGAATCTAGGCAGGACTTCTATGGCTACACCTTC.

This chain uses TRBV6-5 with TRBJ2-5; D uncertain. From germline, CDR1 is MNHEY and CDR2 SVGAGI. This CDR3 contains 13 residues. Trimming cost V 5 bases and J 1 base, with 8 bases left between them. The CDR3 DNA follows: TGTGCCAGCAGTCGCAAGGTCCAAGAGACCCAGTACTTC. Translation gives CASSRKVQETQYF.

The chain employs TRBV2 and TRBJ2-4; 9 nucleotides match TRBD2. The CDR3 consists of 14 residues. The germline V gene encodes CDR1 SNHLY and CDR2 FYNNEI. V lost 3 bases to trimming and J lost 8 bases; unmatched junction nucleotides: 5. The CDR3 DNA sequence: TGTGCCAGCAGTGATAGCGGGAGTGGAGACATTCAGTACTTC. Residues: CASSDSGSGDIQYF.

V and J are TRBV19 and TRBJ1-4; weak D call: TRBD1 (5 bases). The V and J ends lost 2 bases and 8 bases respectively, with 21 bases between them. Germline V gene sequence: CDR1 LNHDA, CDR2 SQIVND (reference sequence). The CDR3 has 17 amino acids. CDR3 residues: CASSIRGSAGNLEKLFF. The CDR3 DNA is TGTGCCAGTAGTATACGGGGGTCGGCAGGCAACCTCGAAAAACTGTTTTTT. The complete variable domain, with remaining parts taken from reference TRBV19 and TRBJ1-4, reads DGGITQSPKYLFRKEGQNVTLSCEQNLNHDAMYWYRQDPGQGLRLIYYSQIVNDFQKGDIAEGYSVSREKKESFPLTVTSAQKNPTAFYLCASSIRGSAGNLEKLFFGSGTQLSVL.

The rearrangement uses TRBV9 and TRBJ2-7, with 7 nucleotides matching TRBD1. Germline V gene data show CDR1 as SGDLS and CDR2 as YYNGEE. The V and J ends lost 2 bases and 6 bases, in that order; junction bases with no gene match: 8. This CDR3 spans 14 amino acids. This chain's CDR3 is CASSVGQGVSEQYF. The CDR3 coding sequence is TGTGCCAGCAGCGTGGGGCAGGGGGTATCCGAGCAGTACTTC.

The V and J genes are TRBV7-8 and TRBJ2-7; 8 nucleotides line up with TRBD1. CDR1 is SGHVS, CDR2 FQNEAQ, per germline. Trimming took 4 bases from V and 3 from J; bases not matched to a gene: 11. The CDR3 has 16 residues. This chain's CDR3 is CASSSTGQGGIYEQYF. CDR3 in DNA: TGTGCCAGCAGCTCTACCGGACAGGGAGGAATCTACGAGCAGTACTTC.

The chain links TRBV7-8 to TRBJ2-7; 11 nucleotides agree with TRBD1. The CDR3 covers 15 residues. After removal of 4 bases from V and 4 bases from J, the junction contained 6 bases not matched to a gene. The germline gives CDR1 SGHVS, CDR2 FQNEAQ. The CDR3 loop reads CASSSGQGAFYEQYF. In DNA, the CDR3 is TGTGCCAGCAGCTCCGGACAGGGGGCCTTTTACGAGCAGTACTTC.

The chain has TRBV7-2 and TRBJ2-2; 12 nucleotides match TRBD2. Germline CDR1 is SGHTA and CDR2 is FQGNSA. This CDR3 has 17 residues. The ends lost 5 bases at V and 5 bases at J; junction bases unmatched: 9. This chain's CDR3 is CASSRGLAGLLTGELFF. The DNA of the CDR3 is TGTGCCAGCAGCCGTGGACTAGCGGGACTACTAACCGGGGAGCTGTTTTTT. The entire variable domain, with the rest obtained from reference TRBV7-2 and TRBJ2-2, is as follows: GAGVSQSPSNKVTEKGKDVELRCDPISGHTALYWYRQSLGQGLEFLIYFQGNSAPDKSGLPSDRFSAERTGGSVSTLTIQRTQQEDSAVYLCASSRGLAGLLTGELFFGEGSRLTVL.

A note on this clone: This CDR3 is also generated by other DNA sequences in the sample. This chain joins TRBV18 and TRBJ1-3; possibly TRBD1 for D (6 bases). There are 12 residues in the CDR3. V dropped 6 bases and J dropped 8 bases, with 11 bases sitting between them. CDR1 and CDR2 (germline): KGHSH, LQKENI. The CDR3 nucleotides read TGTGCCAGCTCCCCTAAGGGGGACACCATATATTTT. The encoded protein is CASSPKGDTIYF.

The chain uses TRBV28 and TRBJ2-5, with 10 bases lining up with TRBD2. This CDR3 has 14 amino acids. Germline V gene data show CDR1 as MDHEN and CDR2 as SYDVKM. Losses at the gene ends were 4 bases for V and 11 bases for J; bases not matched to a gene: 10. The CDR3 DNA reads TGTGCCAGCAGTTCCTCCCTGGGACTAGCGAGACAGTACTTC. Amino acids: CASSSSLGLARQYF.

The genes are TRBV7-8 and TRBJ2-7; D unresolved. This CDR3 is 14 amino acids long. Trimming shortened V by 1 base and J by 6 bases, and 13 bases separated the two germline ends. Germline V gene sequence: CDR1 SGHVS, CDR2 FQNEAQ. The CDR3 region is CASSLGTLGVEQYF. For the CDR3, the DNA is TGTGCCAGCAGCTTAGGGACCCTAGGTGTCGAGCAGTACTTC. Together with reference TRBV7-8 and TRBJ2-7, the CDR3 gives the full variable domain: GAGVSQSPRYKVAKRGQDVALRCDPISGHVSLFWYQQALGQGPEFLTYFQNEAQLDKSGLPSDRFFAERPEGSVSTLKIQRTQQEDSAVYLCASSLGTLGVEQYFGPGTRLTVT.

This clone occurred once. The chain combines TRBV28 with TRBJ1-2; 7 bases are shared with TRBD1. The CDR3 contains 13 residues. The V gene end was trimmed by 6 bases and the J gene end by 6 bases; junction bases not matched to a gene: 7. CDR1 is MDHEN, CDR2 SYDVKM, per germline. CDR3 sequence: CASRLTGNHGYTF. The DNA for the CDR3 is TGTGCCAGCAGATTGACAGGGAACCATGGCTACACCTTC.

Regarding this clone: The same CDR3 arises from other DNA sequences in this sample as well. The CDR3 nucleotides read TGTGCCAGCAGTGAATCGGAAGATCAGCCCCAGCATTTT. Amino acid sequence: CASSESEDQPQHF. The genes are TRBV6-4 and TRBJ1-5; unclear D gene. V was shortened by 3 bases and J by 5 bases, with 8 bases between the two germline ends. The CDR3 extends over 13 amino acids. Germline V gene data show CDR1 as MRHNA and CDR2 as SNTAGT.

This chain connects TRBV30 to TRBJ2-7; no reliable D call. Germline CDR1 reads GTSNPN; CDR2 reads SVGIG (reference sequence). The CDR3 has 15 residues. Trimming took 3 bases from V and 3 from J, leaving 18 bases between them. CDR3 bases: TGTGCCTGGAGCGCTTCCGGGCCACTCTTCTACGAGCAGTACTTC. This gives the protein CAWSASGPLFYEQYF.

J is TRBJ2-1 and V is TRBV5-4, with D hard to call. Germline values: CDR1 SGHNT, CDR2 YYREEE (reference sequence). The CDR3 loop spans 16 amino acids. The V and J ends lost 0 bases and 0 bases respectively, with 10 bases between them. This chain's CDR3 is CASSLGLFSSYNEQFF. CDR3 in DNA: TGTGCCAGCAGCTTGGGACTCTTCAGCTCCTACAATGAGCAGTTCTTC.

Of note for this clone: One end of the junction does not line up with germline, which may come from a read error. The chain combines TRBV5-5 with TRBJ1-4; the D gene is possibly TRBD1 (5 bases). The CDR3 covers 13 residues. Germline V lookup: CDR1 SGHKS, CDR2 YYEKEE (reference sequence). CDR3 loop: CASSLIFGTGKDF. The CDR3 DNA sequence: TGTGCCAGCAGCTTGATTTTCGGCACAGGCAAAGATTTT.

The chain employs TRBV5-6 and TRBJ1-2; D ambiguous. The CDR3 covers 16 residues. In germline, CDR1 is SGHDT, CDR2 YYEEEE. With 0 bases removed from V and 2 bases from J, the gap between germline ends came to 14 bases. The CDR3: CASSLDPVPLNYGYTF. The DNA for the CDR3 is TGTGCCAGCAGCTTGGACCCAGTCCCCCTGAACTATGGCTACACCTTC.

This clone was seen just once. The chain carries TRBV7-2 and TRBJ2-2; 7 bases agree with TRBD2. Germline loops: CDR1 SGHTA, CDR2 FQGNSA. The V gene end was trimmed by 2 bases and the J gene end by 3 bases; junction bases not matched to a gene: 6. The CDR3 loop spans 16 amino acids. This CDR3 is CASSLPSSGHTGELFF. As DNA, the CDR3 is TGTGCCAGCAGCTTACCATCTAGCGGTCACACCGGGGAGCTGTTTTTT.

The chain carries TRBV10-3 and TRBJ2-3, with D maybe TRBD2 (6 bases). The CDR3 runs 15 residues. In germline, CDR1 is ENHRY, CDR2 SYGVKD. V was trimmed by 0 bases and J by 2 bases, leaving 9 bases between them. DNA of the CDR3: TGTGCCATCAGTGAGTCAGGGCGGGACACAGATACGCAGTATTTT. Its translation is CAISESGRDTDTQYF.

CDR3 sequence (DNA): TGTGCCAGCAGTTTTAGCGGCAGGGGAGGACAAGAGACCCAGTACTTC. Encoded protein: CASSFSGRGGQETQYF. This chain links TRBV28 with TRBJ2-5; D may be TRBD1 or TRBD2 (6 bases each). Trimming removed 3 bases at V and 2 bases at J, with 16 bases between. Germline-derived CDR1 and CDR2 are MDHEN and SYDVKM. CDR3 length: 16 amino acids.